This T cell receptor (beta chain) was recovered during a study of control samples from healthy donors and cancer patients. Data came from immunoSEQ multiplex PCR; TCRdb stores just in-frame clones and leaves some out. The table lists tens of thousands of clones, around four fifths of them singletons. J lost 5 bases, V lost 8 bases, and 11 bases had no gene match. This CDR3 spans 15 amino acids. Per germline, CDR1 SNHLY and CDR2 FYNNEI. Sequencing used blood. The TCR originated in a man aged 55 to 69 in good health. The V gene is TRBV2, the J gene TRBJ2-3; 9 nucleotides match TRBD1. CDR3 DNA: TGTGCCAGCGGGGGGGACAGGGAACGCCTAGATACGCAGTATTTT. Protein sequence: CASGGDRERLDTQYF.